This TCR beta chain was sequenced during a study of blood T cell repertoires in COVID-19. The CDR3 is 14 residues long. After removal of 5 bases from V and 1 base from J, the junction contained 4 bases not matched to a gene. Germline CDR1 is LNHDA and CDR2 is SQIVND (reference sequence). This table comes from immunoSEQ multiplex PCR, and its TCRdb copy is limited to in-frame clones, with some not included. The profile shows a few hundred thousand clones, 80% to 90% of them singletons. Participant reports of clinical history set cohort assignment. Donors in Cohort 3 counted as recovered after two negative PCRs, clearance, or symptom resolution.

The sequencing input was PBMCs or T cells enriched from blood (not recorded which). The clonotype was recovered from a man aged 35-49 years who had recovered from COVID-19. V usage is TRBV19 and J usage is TRBJ2-5; 7 nucleotides line up with TRBD1. The CDR3 is CASSLRGLQETQYF. CDR3 DNA: TGTGCCAGTAGTTTAAGGGGGCTCCAAGAGACCCAGTACTTC.